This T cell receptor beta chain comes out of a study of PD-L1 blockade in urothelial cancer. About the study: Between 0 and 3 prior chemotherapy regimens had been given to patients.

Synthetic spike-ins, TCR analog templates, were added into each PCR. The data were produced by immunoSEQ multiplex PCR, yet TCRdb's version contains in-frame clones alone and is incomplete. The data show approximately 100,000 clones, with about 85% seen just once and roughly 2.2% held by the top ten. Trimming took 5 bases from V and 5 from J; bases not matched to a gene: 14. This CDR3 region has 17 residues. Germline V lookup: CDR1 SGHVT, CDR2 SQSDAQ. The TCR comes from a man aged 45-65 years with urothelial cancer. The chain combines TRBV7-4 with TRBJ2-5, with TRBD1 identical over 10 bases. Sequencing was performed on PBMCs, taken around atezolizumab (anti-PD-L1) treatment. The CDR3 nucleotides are TGTGCCAGCAGCCGGTCGGACAGGGGGGAGAAGGTGGAGACCCAGTACTTC. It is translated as CASSRSDRGEKVETQYF.